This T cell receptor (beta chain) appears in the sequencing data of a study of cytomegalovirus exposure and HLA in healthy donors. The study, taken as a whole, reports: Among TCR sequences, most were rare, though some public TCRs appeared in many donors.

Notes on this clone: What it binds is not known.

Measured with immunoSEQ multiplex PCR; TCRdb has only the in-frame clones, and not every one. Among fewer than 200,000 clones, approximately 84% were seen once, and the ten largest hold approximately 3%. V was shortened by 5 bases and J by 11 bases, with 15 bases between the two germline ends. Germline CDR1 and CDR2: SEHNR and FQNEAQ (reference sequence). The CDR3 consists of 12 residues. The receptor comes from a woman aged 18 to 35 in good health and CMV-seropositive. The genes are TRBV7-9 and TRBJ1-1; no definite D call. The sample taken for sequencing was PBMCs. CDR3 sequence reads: CASSPEGGWAFF. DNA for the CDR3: TGTGCCAGCAGCCCCGAGGGAGGATGGGCTTTCTTT.